This is a list of T cell receptor beta chains from one sample in a study of blood T cell repertoires in COVID-19. Using immunoSEQ multiplex PCR, the repertoire was profiled, and TCRdb retains in-frame clones only, with some absent. The sample holds roughly 190,000 clones, about 85% seen once. Material for sequencing was peripheral blood. Receptors were obtained from a man between 60 and 75 years old with active or convalescent COVID-19. CDR3s include the opening cysteine and the closing phenylalanine or tryptophan. The D gene is left open where the match is weak.

>TRBJ2-5|.|TRBV11-3
TGTGCCAGCAGCTCAGGGAAAAGGGGCCAAGAGACCCAGTACTTC
CASSSGKRGQETQYF
>TRBJ1-6|.|TRBV7-9
TGTGCCAGCAGCTTTGAGAGGTCACCCCTCCACTTT
CASSFERSPLHF
>TRBJ1-1|TRBD1|TRBV3-1/TRBV3-2
TGTGCCAGCAGCCAAGCCCGGACAGGGTCGAACACTGAAGCTTTCTTT
CASSQARTGSNTEAFF
>TRBJ2-1|.|TRBV2
TGTGCCAGCAAGTCTCGGGACAATAATGAGCAGTTCTTC
CASKSRDNNEQFF
>TRBJ1-2|.|TRBV5-6
TGTGCCAGCAGCTTGGAACGAGCGTTATGCACCTTC
CASSLERALCTF
>TRBJ2-5|TRBD1|TRBV12-5
TGTGCTAGTGCCACCGGGACAGGGGAAGAGACCCAGTACTTC
CASATGTGEETQYF
>TRBJ1-2|.|TRBV5-6
TGTGCCAGCAGGGCACCTCTGGGCCATGGCTACACCTTC
CASRAPLGHGYTF
>TRBJ2-5|TRBD2|TRBV18
TGTGCCAGCTCACTAGCGGGGGGCCGCCAAGAGACCCAGTACTTC
CASSLAGGRQETQYF
>TRBJ2-3|TRBD1|TRBV30
TGTGCCTGGAGTACCAGGGGGTGCACAGATACGCAGTATTTT
CAWSTRGCTDTQYF
>TRBJ1-2|TRBD1|TRBV2
TGTGCCAGCAGTGTCCTCACAGGGGTCGGCTACACCTTC
CASSVLTGVGYTF
>TRBJ2-5|.|TRBV18
TGTGCCAGCTCCCTAGTCCAGGGGGAGACCCAGTACTTC
CASSLVQGETQYF
>TRBJ1-1|.|TRBV2
TGTGCCAGCAGTGGAGAGGGAGGAACTGAAGCTTTCTTT
CASSGEGGTEAFF
>TRBJ2-2|.|TRBV18
TGTGCCAGCTCACCGCAAACAGGGTCGAACACCGGGGAGCTGTTTTTT
CASSPQTGSNTGELFF
>TRBJ2-5|TRBD1|TRBV2
TGTGCCAGCCTACCGGGACAGGGTAGAGAGACCCAGTACTTC
CASLPGQGRETQYF
>TRBJ2-7|.|TRBV11-2
TGTGCCAGTACCCAGGGTACTATGGTTTACGAGCAGTACTTC
CASTQGTMVYEQYF
>TRBJ1-4|.|TRBV7-8
TGTGCCAGCAGCCGCGTCCCACAGGCTAATGAAAAACTGTTTTTT
CASSRVPQANEKLFF
>TRBJ2-4|.|TRBV2
TGTGCCAGCAGTGAAGGAGCGAGGGCCAAAAACATTCAGTACTTC
CASSEGARAKNIQYF
>TRBJ1-3|.|TRBV29-1
TGCAGCGCCGGGGGATTGCAGAGCTCTGGAAACACCATATATTTT
CSAGGLQSSGNTIYF
>TRBJ1-3|.|TRBV2
TGTGCCAGCATTATGCAGGGTTCGGGAAACACCATATATTTT
CASIMQGSGNTIYF